A selection of T cell receptor beta chains follows, all from one sample in a study of cytomegalovirus exposure and HLA in healthy donors. The data were produced by immunoSEQ multiplex PCR, yet TCRdb's version contains in-frame clones alone and is incomplete. The repertoire consists of 150,000 or so clones, with around 81% occurring once and the leading ten covering roughly 4.9%. Source material: PBMCs. These receptors were obtained from a woman in her late teens or twenties in good health and CMV-seropositive. The CDR3 runs from the conserved cysteine through the conserved F or W. Not every row has a clone size; where given, it reads once, few, many or a size class.

NA | TRBJ2-1 | TRBV6-6 | CASKEIPGNEQFF
NA | TRBJ1-1 | TRBV6-5 | CASSPNVWGDTEAFF
NA | TRBJ1-1 | TRBV27 | CASSLGVLRDAHTEAFF
NA | NA | TRBV7-3 | CASSVGAYNEQFF
NA | TRBJ1-4 | TRBV6-1 | CASSDLDKSEKLFF
NA | TRBJ2-4 | TRBV21-1 | CASSKTGGLAKNIQYF
NA | TRBJ1-6 | TRBV27 | CASSLRAGKGSYNSPLHF
NA | TRBJ1-1 | TRBV2 | CASSERQIMNTEAFF
NA | TRBJ1-2 | TRBV19 | CASSIGDRLGYTF
NA | TRBJ2-7 | TRBV5-6 | CASSPTGGSEQYF
NA | TRBJ1-5 | TRBV6-1 | CASHSGQYGQPQHF
NA | TRBJ2-5 | TRBV9 | CASSVGGGAGETQYF
NA | TRBJ2-7 | TRBV6-1 | CASRQDLSYEQYF
NA | TRBJ1-5 | TRBV12-1 | CASSLSGTANQPQHF
NA | TRBJ2-7 | TRBV5-6 | CATLLAEKYEQYF
NA | TRBJ2-2 | TRBV7-9 | CASSLASSTTGELFF
NA | TRBJ2-7 | TRBV7-9 | CASSPEGVTYEQYF
NA | TRBJ1-1 | TRBV5-6 | CASSPGGGWDTEAFF
NA | TRBJ1-1 | TRBV2 | CASRRDLNTEAFF
NA | TRBJ2-1 | TRBV6-4 | CASSTGPTYNEQFF
NA | TRBJ2-1 | TRBV4-2 | CASSQVEGQWEQFF
NA | TRBJ2-7 | TRBV6-5 | CASSYLGRKIEYF
NA | TRBJ2-7 | TRBV5-1 | CASSYGQGGEQYF
few | TRBJ2-7 | TRBV19 | CASSNQGAGSYEQYF
NA | TRBJ2-7 | TRBV6-1 | CASSEAAGATYEQYF
NA | TRBJ2-3 | TRBV2 | CASSETQNTDTQYF
NA | NA | TRBV5-1 | CASSLEGTSGSEQYF
NA | TRBJ2-1 | TRBV10-3 | CAIRDPEQRGVENEQFF
NA | TRBJ1-4 | TRBV30 | CAWSRFRVGWRIDDNEKLFF
NA | TRBJ2-7 | TRBV5-4 | CASSLGLASYEQYF
NA | TRBJ2-4 | TRBV19 | CASSIQGPEKTKNIQYF
NA | TRBJ1-1 | TRBV5-1 | CASSSGQLTEAFF
NA | TRBJ2-1 | TRBV4-1 | CASSQAWTASFYNEQFF
NA | TRBJ1-1 | TRBV11-1 | CASSLEDRLNTEAFF
NA | TRBJ1-1 | TRBV28 | CASSGRTGVMNTEAFF
NA | TRBJ1-5 | TRBV2 | CASNQGFNQPQHF
NA | TRBJ1-6 | TRBV7-6 | CASSPGLNLGNSPLHF
NA | TRBJ1-1 | TRBV6-5 | CASSYGAPTEAFF
NA | TRBJ1-3 | TRBV28 | CASSSGTGDGNTIYF
NA | TRBJ2-1 | TRBV7-6 | CASSLGTSGYYNEQFF
once | TRBJ2-1 | TRBV5-1 | CASSLDDWTNEQFF
NA | TRBJ1-2 | TRBV28 | CVTMGTPNGYGYTF
NA | TRBJ1-2 | TRBV4-2 | CASSLQTLYGYTF
NA | TRBJ2-2 | TRBV11-2 | CASSPEVGGLRTGELFF